This T cell receptor (beta chain) was observed in a study of lymphopenia after photon versus proton radiotherapy. Study-level points and caveats: In patients who died, overall survival fell as post-nadir TCR diversity dropped more. Oligoclonal CD8+ Temra expansion after nadir drove photon patients' diversity drop.

Method: immunoSEQ multiplex PCR; TCRdb's copy keeps in-frame clones and lacks some. The table records about 83,000 clones, around four fifths of them present only once. As concerns this clone: Its antigen is as yet unknown.

The CDR3 is 14 amino acids. Per germline, CDR1 KGHSH and CDR2 LQKENI. With 5 bases clipped from V and 4 bases from J, the junction kept 8 bases outside the gene matches. The chain combines TRBV18 with TRBJ2-7, with 7 bases fitting TRBD2. The receptor comes from a man between 60 and 75 years old with pancreatic cancer. The material was peripheral blood, obtained from a patient treated with proton-based radiotherapy. The CDR3 DNA reads as TGTGCCAGCTCAAGCGGGACTACCGAGTACGAGCAGTACTTC. Translating it yields CASSSGTTEYEQYF.